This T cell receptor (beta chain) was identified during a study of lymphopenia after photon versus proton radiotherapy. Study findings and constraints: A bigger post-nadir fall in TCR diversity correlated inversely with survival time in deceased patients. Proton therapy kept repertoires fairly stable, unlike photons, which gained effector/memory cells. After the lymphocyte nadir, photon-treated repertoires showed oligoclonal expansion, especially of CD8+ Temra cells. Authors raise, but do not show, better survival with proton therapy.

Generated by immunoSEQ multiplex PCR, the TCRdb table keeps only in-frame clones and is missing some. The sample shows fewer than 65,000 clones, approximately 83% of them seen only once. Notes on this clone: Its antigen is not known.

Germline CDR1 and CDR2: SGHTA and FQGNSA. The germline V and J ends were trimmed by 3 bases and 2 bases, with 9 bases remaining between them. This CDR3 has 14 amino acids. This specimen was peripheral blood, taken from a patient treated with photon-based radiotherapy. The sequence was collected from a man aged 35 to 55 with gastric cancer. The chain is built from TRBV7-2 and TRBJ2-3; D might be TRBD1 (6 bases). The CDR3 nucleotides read TGTGCCAGCAGCTTCCGGGACAACACAGATACGCAGTATTTT. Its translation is CASSFRDNTDTQYF. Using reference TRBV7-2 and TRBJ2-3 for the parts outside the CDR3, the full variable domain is GAGVSQSPSNKVTEKGKDVELRCDPISGHTALYWYRQSLGQGLEFLIYFQGNSAPDKSGLPSDRFSAERTGGSVSTLTIQRTQQEDSAVYLCASSFRDNTDTQYFGPGTRLTVL.